This T cell receptor (beta chain) was identified in a study of T cell responses to AZD1222 COVID-19 vaccine. Clones were read by immunoSEQ multiplex PCR, and TCRdb kept only the in-frame ones, dropping some. The table includes approximately 150,000 clones, around 94% detected once. About this clone: What it binds is unknown.

Germline V lookup: CDR1 LNHDA, CDR2 SQIVND (reference sequence). The CDR3 length is 15 residues. Trimming shortened V by 4 bases and J by 6 bases, and 15 bases separated the two germline ends. General study results and limits: Donor demographics were predominantly white British with a female majority; clonal diversity may be underestimated.

The chain combines TRBV19 with TRBJ2-2; D is possibly TRBD2 (6 bases). This specimen was peripheral blood, taken 28 days after the second AZD1222 dose. This TCR was sampled from an adult who received the AZD1222 COVID-19 vaccine. CDR3 protein: CASSTRDFVPGELFF. In DNA form, the CDR3 reads TGTGCCAGTAGTACCCGGGACTTCGTGCCCGGGGAGCTGTTTTTT.